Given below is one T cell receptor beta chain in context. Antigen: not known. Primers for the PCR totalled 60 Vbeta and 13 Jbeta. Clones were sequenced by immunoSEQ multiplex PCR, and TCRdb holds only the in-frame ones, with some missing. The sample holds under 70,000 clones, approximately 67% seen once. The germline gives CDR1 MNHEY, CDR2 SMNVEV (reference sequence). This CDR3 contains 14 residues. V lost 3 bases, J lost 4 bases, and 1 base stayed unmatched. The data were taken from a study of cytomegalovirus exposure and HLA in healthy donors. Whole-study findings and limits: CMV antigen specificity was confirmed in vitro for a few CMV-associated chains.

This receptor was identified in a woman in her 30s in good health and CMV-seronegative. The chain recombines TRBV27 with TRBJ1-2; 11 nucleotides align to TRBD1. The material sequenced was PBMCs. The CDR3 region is CASSFGTGGYGYTF. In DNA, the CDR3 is TGTGCCAGCAGTTTCGGGACAGGGGGCTATGGCTACACCTTC.